This record looks at one T cell receptor (beta chain) sequence and its context. Its matching antigen is unknown. This sample stems from a study of cytomegalovirus exposure and HLA in healthy donors. Clones were sequenced by immunoSEQ multiplex PCR, and TCRdb holds only the in-frame ones, with some missing. The repertoire holds over 100,000 clones, with roughly 90% as singletons. General study findings and limits: Three CMV-associated chains were confirmed in vitro to be specific for CMV antigens. The study labeled 164 TCR beta chains cytomegalovirus-associated. Later, an analysis found that TCR clusters from the first cohort tended to co-occur in the 110 or so validation repertoires. Some public TCRs appeared in many individuals, while most sequences were rare.

This CDR3 is 14 amino acids long. CDR1 and CDR2 from the germline V gene are MNHEY and SMNVEV (reference sequence). With 5 bases removed from V and 2 bases from J, the gap between germline ends came to 11 bases. Sequenced input: PBMCs. The chain couples TRBV27 to TRBJ2-3; maybe TRBD2 (5 bases). This sequence originates from a woman in her late teens or twenties in good health and CMV-seronegative. The CDR3 reads CASSRGFITDTQYF. The CDR3 nucleotides read TGTGCCAGCAGTCGAGGGTTTATCACAGATACGCAGTATTTT.